One sample yielded the 17 T cell receptor beta chains listed below, sequenced in a study of identical twins (dated by TCRdb to the mid-2010s). The library relied on 5' RACE. The instrument given in TCRdb is Illumina HiSeq 2000. The raw public data were reprocessed by TCRdb itself: fastp quality trimming at Q25, MiXCR clonotype calling, in-frame beta chains only. A single entry per CDR3 protein holds the most common genes and DNA from its merged rows. This sample is represented by over 600,000 distinct CDR3 sequences; 20% to 25% of them were singletons. Approximately 4.3% of the sample is in the top ten clones. In addition, the sample was reused for a study of T cells expressing NK-cell markers.

The specimen sequenced was PBMCs. These TCRs come from a woman aged 18-35 years in good health.

This clonotype turned up a few times. This chain connects TRBV7-8 to TRBJ2-5; no clear D gene. CDR1 is SGHVS, CDR2 FQNEAQ, per germline. The germline V and J ends were trimmed by 5 bases and 4 bases, with 17 bases remaining between them. The CDR3 covers 15 residues. The CDR3 protein is CASSPFRQAGETQYF. Written as DNA, the CDR3 is TGTGCCAGCAGCCCATTTCGCCAGGCTGGAGAGACCCAGTACTTC.

The V gene is TRBV9, the J gene TRBJ1-2, with TRBD1 as a possible D gene (6 bases). V shed 1 base and J shed 8 bases, with 18 bases lying between them. The CDR3 runs to 15 residues. Germline lookup yields CDR1 SGDLS and CDR2 YYNGEE. Written as DNA, the CDR3 is TGTGCCAGCAGCGTACGGGGCAGGGGCTCCTTCGGCTACACCTTC. Translating gives CASSVRGRGSFGYTF.

The chain uses TRBV2 and TRBJ2-3; the match to TRBD2 covers 8 bases. Unmatched junction bases numbered 8, after V lost 11 bases and J lost 1 base. CDR3 size: 14 residues. Germline CDR1 SNHLY, CDR2 FYNNEI. CDR3 sequence: CASGGASRTDTQYF. The CDR3 bases are TGTGCCTCCGGGGGGGCGAGCCGCACAGATACGCAGTATTTT.

There are a few counts of this clonotype. V is TRBV29-1 and J is TRBJ2-7; 8 bases are a match to TRBD1. This CDR3 contains 11 residues. CDR1 SQVTM and CDR2 ANQGSEA come from the germline V gene. V shed 7 bases, J shed 6 bases, and the junction held 5 bases outside the gene matches. The CDR3 sequence is CSGWTGSEQYF. In DNA, the CDR3 is TGCAGCGGGTGGACAGGGAGCGAGCAGTACTTC.

A few counts support this clonotype. The chain uses TRBV12-5 and TRBJ1-5, with D possibly being TRBD1 (5 bases). The V and J ends lost 5 bases and 3 bases respectively, with 11 bases between them. The CDR3 spans 14 residues. From germline, CDR1 is LGHNT and CDR2 FRNRAP. The CDR3, as DNA: TGTGCTAGTGGTGTGACAGCTTACAATCAGCCCCAGCATTTT. It is translated as CASGVTAYNQPQHF. The variable domain in full, with the rest retrieved from reference TRBV12-5 and TRBJ1-5, is DARVTQTPRHKVTEMGQEVTMRCQPILGHNTVFWYRQTMMQGLELLAYFRNRAPLDDSGMPKDRFSAEMPDATLATLKIQPSEPRDSAVYFCASGVTAYNQPQHFGDGTRLSIL.

The rearrangement links TRBV7-2 to TRBJ2-7; D is perhaps TRBD1 (6 bases). Germline CDR1 is SGHTA and CDR2 is FQGNSA. Trimming shortened V by 5 bases and J by 2 bases, and 13 bases separated the two germline ends. CDR3 size: 14 residues. The DNA of the CDR3 is TGTGCCAGCAGCCCCCGAGGGGGACCCTACGAGCAGTACTTC. Protein: CASSPRGGPYEQYF. The full variable domain, its missing parts supplied by reference TRBV7-2 and TRBJ2-7, is GAGVSQSPSNKVTEKGKDVELRCDPISGHTALYWYRQSLGQGLEFLIYFQGNSAPDKSGLPSDRFSAERTGGSVSTLTIQRTQQEDSAVYLCASSPRGGPYEQYFGPGTRLTVT.

The chain joins TRBV20-1 to TRBJ2-6; TRBD1 matches at 8 bases. In germline, CDR1 is DFQATT, CDR2 SNEGSKA (reference sequence). Losses at the gene ends were 0 bases for V and 0 bases for J; bases not matched to a gene: 7. This CDR3 contains 18 residues. CDR3 DNA: TGCAGTGCTAGAGATTTCCGGGACAGGCTCTCTGGGGCCAACGTCCTGACTTTC. It specifies CSARDFRDRLSGANVLTF.

The V and J genes are TRBV20-1 and TRBJ1-5; weak D call: TRBD1 (5 bases). The CDR3 is 13 residues long. The V gene's germline CDR1 is DFQATT and CDR2 SNEGSKA (reference sequence). V lost 5 bases and J 6 bases, leaving 14 bases between the germline ends. The CDR3: CSAHPRERQPQHF. In DNA form, the CDR3 reads TGCAGTGCTCACCCCAGGGAACGTCAGCCCCAGCATTTT.

A few counts support this clonotype. The chain carries TRBV20-1 and TRBJ2-1; D is uncertain. The germline V gene has CDR1 DFQATT and CDR2 SNEGSKA (reference sequence). The CDR3 has 16 residues. Between the trimmed V and J ends, which lost 3 bases and 8 bases, there was a span of 23 bases. This CDR3 reads CSASTGLRSSLHEQFF. The CDR3 DNA is TGCAGTGCTAGCACCGGGCTCCGTTCTTCGCTACATGAGCAGTTCTTC.

The gene calls are TRBV20-1 and TRBJ2-5, with 10 nucleotides matching TRBD2. With V trimmed by 3 bases and J by 4 bases, 2 bases remained unmatched. The length of the CDR3 is 13 residues. Germline V lookup: CDR1 DFQATT, CDR2 SNEGSKA (reference sequence). The CDR3 coding sequence is TGCAGTGCTAGCCTAGCGGGGGCAGAGACCCAGTACTTC. Translated: CSASLAGAETQYF.

There are a few counts of this clonotype. The chain couples TRBV2 to TRBJ1-6; D not resolved. The CDR3 spans 18 residues. V was clipped by 3 bases and J by 5 bases, with 20 bases between them. The V gene's germline CDR1 is SNHLY and CDR2 FYNNEI. Here the CDR3 reads CASSEYGGNLKNNSPLHF. DNA for the CDR3: TGTGCCAGCAGTGAGTATGGCGGAAACTTAAAGAATAATTCACCCCTCCACTTT. The full variable domain, completed using reference TRBV2 and TRBJ1-6, is EPEVTQTPSHQVTQMGQEVILRCVPISNHLYFYWYRQILGQKVEFLVSFYNNEISEKSEIFDDQFSVERPDGSNFTLKIRSTKLEDSAMYFCASSEYGGNLKNNSPLHFGNGTRLTVT.

The chain combines TRBV6-6 with TRBJ1-1; D is possibly TRBD1 (5 bases). The CDR3 spans 13 residues. Germline assignment: CDR1 MNHNY and CDR2 SVGAGI (reference sequence). V was trimmed by 6 bases and J by 8 bases, leaving 16 bases between them. This chain's CDR3 is CASSHTGGTEAFF. Here the CDR3 DNA reads TGTGCCAGCAGCCACACAGGCGGTACAGAAGCTTTCTTT.

This chain uses TRBV10-3 with TRBJ1-4; D is possibly TRBD1 (6 bases). V was pared by 10 bases and J by 5 bases, with 11 bases between. There are 12 residues in the CDR3. The germline gives CDR1 ENHRY, CDR2 SYGVKD. The CDR3 coding sequence is TGTGCCAGCGGACAGATGAATGAAAAACTGTTTTTT. Translating it yields CASGQMNEKLFF.

CDR3 sequence reads: CASSVEPGSTEAFF. In DNA, the CDR3 is TGTGCCAGCAGCGTAGAGCCGGGAAGCACTGAAGCTTTCTTT. The chain employs TRBV9 and TRBJ1-1, with no clear D. The CDR3 runs 14 residues. Trimming took 0 bases from V and 4 from J, leaving 10 bases between them. CDR1 is SGDLS and CDR2 is YYNGEE in the germline V gene.

This clonotype was found a few times. V is TRBV20-1 and J is TRBJ2-3, with D unclear. The germline V gene encodes CDR1 DFQATT and CDR2 SNEGSKA (reference sequence). Trimming removed 3 bases at V and 2 bases at J, with 12 bases between. The CDR3 contains 14 residues. The CDR3 sequence is CSASLLGITDTQYF. The CDR3 DNA follows: TGCAGTGCTAGCCTCCTCGGTATCACAGATACGCAGTATTTT.

This clonotype showed up just a few times. The chain is built from TRBV10-3 and TRBJ1-2; D ambiguous. The V gene lost 4 bases and the J gene lost 5 bases, with 14 bases spanning the gap. This CDR3 contains 14 residues. Per the germline V gene, CDR1 is ENHRY and CDR2 is SYGVKD. The CDR3 bases are TGTGCCATCAGTGGGCGGGTGGCGGGATATGGCTACACCTTC. It specifies CAISGRVAGYGYTF.

The chain uses TRBV5-1 and TRBJ2-1; TRBD2 matches at 10 bases. The CDR3 extends over 15 amino acids. V dropped 5 bases and J dropped 2; count of bases not matched to a gene: 4. Germline CDR1 is SGHRS and CDR2 is YFSETQ. The CDR3 spells CASRPGTSAYNEQFF. The CDR3 DNA reads TGCGCCAGCAGACCTGGGACTAGCGCCTACAATGAGCAGTTCTTC.